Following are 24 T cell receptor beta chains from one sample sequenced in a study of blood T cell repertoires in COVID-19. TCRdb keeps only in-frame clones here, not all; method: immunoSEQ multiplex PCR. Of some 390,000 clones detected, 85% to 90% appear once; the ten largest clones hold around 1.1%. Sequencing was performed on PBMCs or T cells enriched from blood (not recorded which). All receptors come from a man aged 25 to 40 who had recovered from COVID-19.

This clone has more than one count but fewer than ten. CDR3 region: CASSSLTGGPFTEAFF. In nucleotides, the CDR3 is TGTGCCAGCAGTTCTCTGACAGGCGGGCCCTTCACTGAAGCTTTCTTT. This rearrangement joins TRBV27 to TRBJ1-1; D may be TRBD1 (6 bases). The V gene's germline CDR1 is MNHEY and CDR2 SMNVEV (reference sequence). V dropped 4 bases and J dropped 4 bases, with 19 bases sitting between them. This CDR3 has 16 amino acids.

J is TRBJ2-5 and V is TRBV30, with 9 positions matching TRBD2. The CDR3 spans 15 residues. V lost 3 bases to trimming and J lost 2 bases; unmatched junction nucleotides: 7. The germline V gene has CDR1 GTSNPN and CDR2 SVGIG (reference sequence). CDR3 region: CAWSRGAGGQETQYF. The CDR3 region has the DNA TGTGCCTGGAGCCGGGGAGCGGGAGGACAAGAGACCCAGTACTTC.

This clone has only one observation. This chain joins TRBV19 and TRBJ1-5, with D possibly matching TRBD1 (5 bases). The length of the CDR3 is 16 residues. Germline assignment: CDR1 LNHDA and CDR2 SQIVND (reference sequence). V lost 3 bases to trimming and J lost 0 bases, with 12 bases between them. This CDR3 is CASSIGSGLSNQPQHF. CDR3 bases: TGTGCCAGTAGTATCGGATCAGGGCTTAGCAATCAGCCCCAGCATTTT.

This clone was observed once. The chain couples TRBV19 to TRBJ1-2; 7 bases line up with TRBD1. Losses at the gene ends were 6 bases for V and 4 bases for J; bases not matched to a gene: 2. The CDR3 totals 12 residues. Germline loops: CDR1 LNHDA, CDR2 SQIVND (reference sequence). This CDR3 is CASRRTGYGYTF. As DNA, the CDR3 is TGTGCCAGTAGAAGGACAGGCTATGGCTACACCTTC.

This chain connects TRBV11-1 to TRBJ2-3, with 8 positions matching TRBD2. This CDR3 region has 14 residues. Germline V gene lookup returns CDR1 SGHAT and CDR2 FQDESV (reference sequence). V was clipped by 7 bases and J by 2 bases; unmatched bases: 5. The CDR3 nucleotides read TGTGCCAGCACAACTAGCGGCAACACAGATACGCAGTATTTT. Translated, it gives CASTTSGNTDTQYF.

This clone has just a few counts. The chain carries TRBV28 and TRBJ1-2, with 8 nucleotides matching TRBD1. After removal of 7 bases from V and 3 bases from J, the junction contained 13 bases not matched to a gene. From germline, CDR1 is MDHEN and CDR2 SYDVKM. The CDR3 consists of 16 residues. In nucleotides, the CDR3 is TGTGCCAGCACGGGGGAAGGACAGGGCACTTACTATGGCTACACCTTC. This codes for CASTGEGQGTYYGYTF.

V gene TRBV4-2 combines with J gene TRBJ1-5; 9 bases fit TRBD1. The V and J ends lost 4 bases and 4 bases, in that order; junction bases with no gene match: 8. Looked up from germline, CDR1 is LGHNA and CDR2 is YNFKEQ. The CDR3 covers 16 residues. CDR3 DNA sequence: TGTGCCAGCAGCCCCGATACAGGGGGCCGTAATCAGCCCCAGCATTTT. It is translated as CASSPDTGGRNQPQHF.

Written as DNA, the CDR3 is TGTGCCAGCAGCAGGCAGGAAAACTATGGCTACACCTTC. Protein product: CASSRQENYGYTF. This chain connects TRBV5-5 to TRBJ1-2; no reliable D call. V dropped 4 bases and J dropped 2 bases, with 9 bases sitting between them. From germline, CDR1 is SGHKS and CDR2 YYEKEE (reference sequence). The CDR3 is 13 amino acids.

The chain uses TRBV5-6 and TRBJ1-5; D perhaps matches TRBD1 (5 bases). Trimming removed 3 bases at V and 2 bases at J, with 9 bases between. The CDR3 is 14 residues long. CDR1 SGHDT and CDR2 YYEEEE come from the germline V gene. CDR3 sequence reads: CASSSGLGNQPQHF. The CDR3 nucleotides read TGTGCCAGCAGCTCAGGGCTCGGCAATCAGCCCCAGCATTTT.

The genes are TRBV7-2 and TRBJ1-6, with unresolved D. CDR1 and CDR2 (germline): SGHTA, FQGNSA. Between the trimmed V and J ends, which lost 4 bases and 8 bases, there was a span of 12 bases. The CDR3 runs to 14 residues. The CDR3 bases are TGTGCCAGCAGCTACCGCTCTCGCGATTCACCCCTCCACTTT. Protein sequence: CASSYRSRDSPLHF.

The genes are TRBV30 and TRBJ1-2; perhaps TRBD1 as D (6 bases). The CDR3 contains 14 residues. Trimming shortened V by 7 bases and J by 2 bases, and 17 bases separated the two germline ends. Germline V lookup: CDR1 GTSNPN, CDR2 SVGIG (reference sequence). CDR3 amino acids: CASFPWDKNYGYTF. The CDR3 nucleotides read TGTGCCTCTTTCCCATGGGACAAAAACTATGGCTACACCTTC.

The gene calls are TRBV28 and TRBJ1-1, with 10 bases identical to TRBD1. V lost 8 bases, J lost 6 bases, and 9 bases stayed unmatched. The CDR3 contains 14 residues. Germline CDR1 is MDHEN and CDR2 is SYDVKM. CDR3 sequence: CASAYLTGGSEAFF. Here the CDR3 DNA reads TGTGCCAGCGCCTACCTGACAGGGGGCTCTGAAGCTTTCTTT.

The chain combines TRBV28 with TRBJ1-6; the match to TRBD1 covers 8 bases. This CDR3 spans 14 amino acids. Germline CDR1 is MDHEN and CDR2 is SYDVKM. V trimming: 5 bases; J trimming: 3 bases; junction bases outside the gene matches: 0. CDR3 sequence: CASSGTGYNSPLHF. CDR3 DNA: TGTGCCAGCAGTGGGACAGGCTATAATTCACCCCTCCACTTT.

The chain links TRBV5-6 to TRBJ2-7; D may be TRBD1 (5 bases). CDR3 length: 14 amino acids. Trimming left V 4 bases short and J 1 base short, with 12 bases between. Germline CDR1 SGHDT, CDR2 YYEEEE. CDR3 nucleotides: TGTGCCAGCAGCAGGGGAACAGTTTCCTACGAGCAGTACTTC. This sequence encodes CASSRGTVSYEQYF.

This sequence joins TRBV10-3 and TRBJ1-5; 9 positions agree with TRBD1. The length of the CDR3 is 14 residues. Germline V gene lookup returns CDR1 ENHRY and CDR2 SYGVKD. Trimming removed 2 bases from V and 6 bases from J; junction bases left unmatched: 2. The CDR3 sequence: CAISEDRGTQPQHF. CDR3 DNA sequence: TGTGCCATCAGTGAGGACAGGGGGACTCAGCCCCAGCATTTT.

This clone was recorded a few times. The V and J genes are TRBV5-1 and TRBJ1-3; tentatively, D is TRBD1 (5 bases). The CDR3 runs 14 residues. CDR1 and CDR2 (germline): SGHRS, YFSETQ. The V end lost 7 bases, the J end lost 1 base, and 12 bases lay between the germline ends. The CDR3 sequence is CASGVGTSGNTIYF. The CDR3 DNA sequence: TGCGCCAGCGGCGTTGGGACTTCTGGAAACACCATATATTTT.

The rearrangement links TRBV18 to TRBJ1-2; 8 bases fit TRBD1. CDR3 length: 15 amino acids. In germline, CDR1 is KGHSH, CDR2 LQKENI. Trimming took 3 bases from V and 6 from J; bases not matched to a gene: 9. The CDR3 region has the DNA TGTGCCAGCTCACCTGGACAGGGACTGCTGGATGGCTACACCTTC. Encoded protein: CASSPGQGLLDGYTF.

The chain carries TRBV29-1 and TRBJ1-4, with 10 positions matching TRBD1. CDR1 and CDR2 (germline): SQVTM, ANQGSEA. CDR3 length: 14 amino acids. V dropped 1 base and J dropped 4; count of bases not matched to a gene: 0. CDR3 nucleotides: TGCAGCGTTGAAGGGACAGGGGGTAATGAAAAACTGTTTTTT. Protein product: CSVEGTGGNEKLFF.

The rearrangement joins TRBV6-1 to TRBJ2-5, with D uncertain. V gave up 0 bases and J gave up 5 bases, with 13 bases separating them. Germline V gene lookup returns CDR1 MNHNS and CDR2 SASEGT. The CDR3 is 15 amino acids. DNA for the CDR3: TGTGCCAGCAGTGAAGCGCCCGGGTTTGGGGAGACCCAGTACTTC. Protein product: CASSEAPGFGETQYF.

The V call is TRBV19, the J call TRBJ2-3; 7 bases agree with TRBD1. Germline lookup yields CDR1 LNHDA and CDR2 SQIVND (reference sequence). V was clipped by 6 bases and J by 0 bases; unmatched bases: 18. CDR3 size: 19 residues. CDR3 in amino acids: CASSTRQGYGRVSTDTQYF. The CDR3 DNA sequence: TGTGCCAGTAGCACCCGACAGGGTTATGGGCGGGTGAGCACAGATACGCAGTATTTT.

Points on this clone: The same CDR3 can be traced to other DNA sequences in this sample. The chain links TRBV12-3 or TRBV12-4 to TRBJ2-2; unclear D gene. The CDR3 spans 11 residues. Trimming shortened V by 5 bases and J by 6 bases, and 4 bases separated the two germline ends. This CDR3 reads CASSPSGELFF. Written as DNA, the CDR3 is TGTGCCAGCAGTCCCTCCGGGGAGCTGTTTTTT.

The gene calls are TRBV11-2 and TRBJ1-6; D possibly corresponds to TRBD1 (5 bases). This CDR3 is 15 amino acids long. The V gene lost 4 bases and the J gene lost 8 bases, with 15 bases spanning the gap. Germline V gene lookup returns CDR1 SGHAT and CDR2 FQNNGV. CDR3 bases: TGTGCCAGCAGCTGGGGAGGGGCCCTTGATTCACCCCTCCACTTT. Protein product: CASSWGGALDSPLHF.

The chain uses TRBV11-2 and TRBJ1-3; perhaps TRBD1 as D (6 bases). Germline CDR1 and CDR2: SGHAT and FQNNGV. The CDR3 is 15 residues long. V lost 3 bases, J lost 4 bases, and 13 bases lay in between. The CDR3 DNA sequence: TGTGCCAGCAGCTTCCCAGGGGTCTCCGGAAACACCATATATTTT. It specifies CASSFPGVSGNTIYF.

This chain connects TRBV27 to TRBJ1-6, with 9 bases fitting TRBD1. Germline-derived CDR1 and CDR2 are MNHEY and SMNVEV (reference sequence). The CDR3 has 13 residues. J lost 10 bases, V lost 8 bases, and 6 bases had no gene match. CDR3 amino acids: CASSGTGRSPLHF. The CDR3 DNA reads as TGTGCCAGCTCCGGGACAGGGAGATCACCCCTCCACTTT.